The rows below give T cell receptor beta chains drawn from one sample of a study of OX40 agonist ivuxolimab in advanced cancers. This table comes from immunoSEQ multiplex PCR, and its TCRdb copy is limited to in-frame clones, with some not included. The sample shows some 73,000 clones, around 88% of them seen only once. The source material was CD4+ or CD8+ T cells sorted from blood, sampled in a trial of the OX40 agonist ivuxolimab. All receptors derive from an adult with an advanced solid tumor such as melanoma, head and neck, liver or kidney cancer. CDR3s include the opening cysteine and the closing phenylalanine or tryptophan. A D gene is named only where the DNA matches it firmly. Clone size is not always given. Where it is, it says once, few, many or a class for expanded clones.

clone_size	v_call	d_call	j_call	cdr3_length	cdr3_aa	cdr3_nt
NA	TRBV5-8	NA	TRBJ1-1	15	CASSWGGQPNTEAFF	TGTGCCAGCAGCTGGGGAGGACAGCCGAACACTGAAGCTTTCTTT
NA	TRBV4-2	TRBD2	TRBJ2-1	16	CASSLTSSSSYNEQFF	TGTGCCAGCAGCTTGACTAGCTCCAGCTCCTACAATGAGCAGTTCTTC
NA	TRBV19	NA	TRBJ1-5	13	CASKVGGNQPQHF	TGTGCCAGTAAAGTCGGCGGGAATCAGCCCCAGCATTTT
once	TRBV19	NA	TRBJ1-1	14	CASSMGIKNTEAFF	TGTGCCAGTAGTATGGGTATCAAGAACACTGAAGCTTTCTTT
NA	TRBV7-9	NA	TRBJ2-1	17	CASSLALVASVYNEQFF	TGTGCCAGCAGCTTAGCTTTGGTGGCTAGCGTATACAATGAGCAGTTCTTC
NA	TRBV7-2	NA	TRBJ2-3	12	CASSYYTDTQYF	TGTGCCAGCAGCTACTACACAGATACGCAGTATTTT
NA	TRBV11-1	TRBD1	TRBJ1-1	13	CASSYEPGQGAFF	TGTGCCAGCAGCTATGAACCGGGACAGGGAGCTTTCTTT
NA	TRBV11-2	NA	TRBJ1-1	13	CASSFVPNTEAFF	TGTGCCAGCAGCTTTGTCCCGAACACTGAAGCTTTCTTT
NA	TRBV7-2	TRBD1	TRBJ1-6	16	CASSLVRGTGNSPLHF	TGTGCCAGCAGCTTAGTTCGGGGGACAGGGAATTCACCCCTCCACTTT
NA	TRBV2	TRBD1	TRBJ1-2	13	CASTREGAEGYTF	TGTGCCAGCACCCGCGAGGGGGCGGAAGGCTACACCTTC
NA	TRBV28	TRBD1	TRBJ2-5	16	CASSKYRGRGQETQYF	TGTGCCAGCAGTAAATACAGGGGGCGCGGACAAGAGACCCAGTACTTC
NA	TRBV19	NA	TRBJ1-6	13	CASRGAKGSPLHF	TGTGCCAGTAGGGGTGCGAAGGGATCACCCCTCCACTTT
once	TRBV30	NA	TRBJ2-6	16	CAWSPGSFSGANVLTF	TGTGCCTGGAGTCCGGGATCCTTCTCTGGGGCCAACGTCCTGACTTTC
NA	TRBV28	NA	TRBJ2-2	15	CASSLPVGYTGELFF	TGTGCCAGCAGTTTACCCGTCGGGTACACCGGGGAGCTGTTTTTT